The subject of this entry is one T cell receptor (beta chain). These data belong to a study of cytomegalovirus exposure and HLA in healthy donors. At collection, donors were nominally healthy, but unrecorded immune exposures were probable. PCR employed 60 Vbeta and 13 Jbeta primers. Only in-frame clones appear in the TCRdb table, and some are missing; sequencing was by immunoSEQ multiplex PCR. Here the sample table reports approximately 45,000 clones. In germline, CDR1 is GTSNPN, CDR2 SVGIG (reference sequence). With 2 bases removed from V and 1 base from J, the gap between germline ends came to 12 bases. The CDR3 extends over 15 amino acids.

The TCR originated in a male donor in good health and CMV-seronegative. The source material was PBMCs. The chain links TRBV30 to TRBJ1-3; D not resolved. CDR3 in amino acids: CAWSRRQTSGNTIYF. CDR3 bases: TGTGCCTGGAGTAGGAGGCAGACTTCTGGAAACACCATATATTTT.